The source of this T cell receptor (beta chain) is a study of T-cell memory formation after mild COVID-19. Regarding the study as a whole: Shrinking CD4+ clones were chiefly CM and EM; CD8+ ones were chiefly EMRA.

This clonotype was counted only a few times. Its matching antigen is unknown. TCRdb called the 5' RACE reads again in MiXCR, with one record for every CDR3 protein. The data show 100,000 to 150,000 distinct CDR3 sequences, approximately 5.9% seen once. Material for sequencing was PBMCs or a T cell subset sorted from them (not recorded which). The source of this sequence is an adult woman who had mild COVID-19 (a few samples of this study predate the infection). Cell type and time point are not known.

As DNA, the CDR3 is TGTGCCAGCAGCCAAGGAGGCAGGGGGTATACTGAAGCTTTCTTT. Amino acids: CASSQGGRGYTEAFF. The chain carries TRBV3-1 and TRBJ1-1; 7 bases match TRBD1. V was clipped by 1 base and J by 5 bases; unmatched bases: 7. There are 15 residues in the CDR3. Germline V gene sequence: CDR1 LGHDT, CDR2 YNNKEL (reference sequence). Supplemented by reference TRBV3-1 and TRBJ1-1, the full variable domain reads DTAVSQTPKYLVTQMGNDKSIKCEQNLGHDTMYWYKQDSKKFLKIMFSYNNKELIINETVPNRFSPKSPDKAHLNLHINSLELGDSAVYFCASSQGGRGYTEAFFGQGTRLTVV.